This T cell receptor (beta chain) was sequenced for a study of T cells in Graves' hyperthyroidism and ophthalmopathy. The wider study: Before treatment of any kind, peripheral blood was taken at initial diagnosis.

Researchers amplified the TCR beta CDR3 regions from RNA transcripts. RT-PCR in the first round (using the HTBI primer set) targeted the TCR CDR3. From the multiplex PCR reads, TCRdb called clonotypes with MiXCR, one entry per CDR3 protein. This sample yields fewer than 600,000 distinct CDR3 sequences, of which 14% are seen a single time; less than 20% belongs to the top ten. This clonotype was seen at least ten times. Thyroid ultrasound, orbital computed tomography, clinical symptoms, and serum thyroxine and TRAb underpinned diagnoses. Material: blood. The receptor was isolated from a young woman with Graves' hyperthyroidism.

Here the CDR3 reads CASSLDRATGSGTEAFF. In nucleotides, the CDR3 is TGTGCCAGCAGCTTAGATCGCGCCACAGGAAGCGGCACTGAAGCTTTCTTT. The V and J genes are TRBV11-3 and TRBJ1-1, with a possible D match to TRBD1 (5 bases). The V end lost 0 bases, the J end lost 4 bases, and 18 bases lay between the germline ends. CDR3 length: 17 amino acids. Germline V gene data show CDR1 as SGHNT and CDR2 as YENEEA.